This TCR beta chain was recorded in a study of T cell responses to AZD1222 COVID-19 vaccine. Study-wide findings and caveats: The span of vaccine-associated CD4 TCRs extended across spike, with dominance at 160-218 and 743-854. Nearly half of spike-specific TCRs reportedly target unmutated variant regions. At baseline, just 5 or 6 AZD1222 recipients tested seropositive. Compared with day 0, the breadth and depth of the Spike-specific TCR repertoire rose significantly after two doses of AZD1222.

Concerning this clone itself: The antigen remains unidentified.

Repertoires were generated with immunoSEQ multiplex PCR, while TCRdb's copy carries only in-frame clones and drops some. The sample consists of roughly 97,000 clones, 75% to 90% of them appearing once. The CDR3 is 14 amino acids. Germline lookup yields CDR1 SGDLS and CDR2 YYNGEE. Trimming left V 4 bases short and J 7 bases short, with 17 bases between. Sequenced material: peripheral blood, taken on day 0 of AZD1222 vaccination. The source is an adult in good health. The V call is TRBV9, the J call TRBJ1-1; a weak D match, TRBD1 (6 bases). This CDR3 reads CASSTQTGSVEAFF. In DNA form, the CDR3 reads TGTGCCAGCAGCACACAGACAGGATCAGTTGAAGCTTTCTTT.